The 2 T cell receptor beta chains in this list originate from one sample, sequenced in a study of T cells in localized non-small cell lung cancer. The protocol was immunoSEQ multiplex PCR, while the TCRdb copy is restricted to in-frame clones and leaves out a portion. The data contain 20,000 to 25,000 clones, roughly nine tenths of them singletons. The material sequenced was peripheral blood, taken before any cancer treatment. The source is a woman aged 40 to 75 with stage I lung adenocarcinoma.

V and J are TRBV7-2 and TRBJ2-1; TRBD2 matches 8 bases. This CDR3 has 17 amino acids. V trimming: 5 bases; J trimming: 1 base; junction bases outside the gene matches: 10. CDR1 and CDR2 (germline): SGHTA, FQGNSA. The CDR3 here is CASSPGAGVRSYNEQFF. CDR3 nucleotides: TGTGCCAGCAGCCCAGGAGCGGGGGTAAGGTCCTACAATGAGCAGTTCTTC. Looking up the rest from reference TRBV7-2 and TRBJ2-1 gives the full variable domain: GAGVSQSPSNKVTEKGKDVELRCDPISGHTALYWYRQSLGQGLEFLIYFQGNSAPDKSGLPSDRFSAERTGGSVSTLTIQRTQQEDSAVYLCASSPGAGVRSYNEQFFGPGTRLTVL.

This clone appeared a single time. CDR3 amino acids: CASSIQGGETQYF. DNA for the CDR3: TGTGCCAGTAGTATTCAGGGGGGAGAGACCCAGTACTTC. The V and J genes are TRBV19 and TRBJ2-5, with TRBD1 as a possible D gene (7 bases). The CDR3 is 13 amino acids. V was clipped by 3 bases and J by 4 bases, with 9 bases between them. In germline, CDR1 is LNHDA, CDR2 SQIVND (reference sequence).